This T cell receptor (beta chain) was observed in a study of cytomegalovirus exposure and HLA in healthy donors. On the study more broadly: Samples from HLA-typed donors yielded about 85 million unique TCRs in an early data release.

Trimming cost V 2 bases and J 0 bases, with 7 bases left between them. The CDR3 sequence is 14 residues long. Germline-derived CDR1 and CDR2 are MNHEY and SVGAGI. Use of 60 Vbeta and 13 Jbeta primers characterized the PCR. Assay used: immunoSEQ multiplex PCR; TCRdb lists only in-frame clones, some missing. The data contain around 150,000 clones, about 65% of them singletons. The source material was PBMCs. The origin of this receptor is a woman under 30 in good health and CMV-seropositive. The J gene is TRBJ2-5, the V gene TRBV6-5; a possible D gene is TRBD1 (6 bases). The CDR3 spells CASSYGQYQETQYF. In DNA, the CDR3 is TGTGCCAGCAGTTACGGACAGTACCAAGAGACCCAGTACTTC.